Shown below are 18 T cell receptor beta chains from a single sample sequenced in a study of Graves' ophthalmopathy and Graves' hyperthyroidism. RNA served as the template for amplifying TCR beta CDR3 regions. After a first-round RT-PCR with HTBI primers, a second-round multiplex PCR was run. TCRdb reanalysed the multiplex PCR reads using MiXCR and keeps one entry per CDR3 protein. The repertoire holds 560,000 or so distinct CDR3 sequences, with just under 40% as singletons. The sample consisted of peripheral blood or thyroid tissue (not recorded which). All receptors derive from an adult man with Graves' hyperthyroidism.

This clonotype was detected many times. This chain links TRBV5-1 with TRBJ1-1; D is unresolved. CDR1 and CDR2 from the germline V gene are SGHRS and YFSETQ. This CDR3 is built from 16 residues. With 0 bases removed from V and 5 bases from J, the gap between germline ends came to 17 bases. The CDR3: CASSLAEQWWGTEAFF. CDR3 bases: TGCGCCAGCAGCTTGGCGGAACAATGGTGGGGAACTGAAGCTTTCTTT.

This clonotype was seen many times. The chain recombines TRBV7-6 with TRBJ1-4, with D unclear. Germline V lookup: CDR1 SGHVS, CDR2 FNYEAQ. V gave up 5 bases and J gave up 7 bases, with 17 bases separating them. There are 15 residues in the CDR3. The CDR3 is CASSDPLRLPEKLFF. CDR3 nucleotide sequence: TGTGCCAGCAGCGACCCCCTGAGGTTACCTGAAAAACTGTTTTTT.

This chain uses TRBV13 with TRBJ2-2, with TRBD2 matching over 9 bases. Losses at the gene ends were 5 bases for V and 7 bases for J; bases not matched to a gene: 8. Germline V gene sequence: CDR1 PRHDT, CDR2 FYEKMQ (reference sequence). The CDR3 extends over 15 amino acids. This CDR3 reads CASSSSGSIVGELFF. In DNA form, the CDR3 reads TGTGCCAGCAGCAGTAGCGGGAGTATTGTCGGGGAGCTGTTTTTT. The full variable domain, with the rest looked up from reference TRBV13 and TRBJ2-2, is AAGVIQSPRHLIKEKRETATLKCYPIPRHDTVYWYQQGPGQDPQFLISFYEKMQSDKGSIPDRFSAQQFSDYHSELNMSSLELGDSALYFCASSSSGSIVGELFFGEGSRLTVL.

The rearrangement links TRBV11-3 to TRBJ1-5; no reliable D call. The CDR3 has 14 amino acids. Trimming removed 4 bases at V and 4 bases at J, with 11 bases between. Per the germline V gene, CDR1 is SGHNT and CDR2 is YENEEA. The CDR3 bases are TGTGCCAGCAGCTCCGGTGGAGCAAATCAGCCCCAGCATTTT. Protein: CASSSGGANQPQHF.

The chain is built from TRBV20-1 and TRBJ2-3; TRBD2 matches at 8 bases. Germline V gives CDR1 DFQATT, CDR2 SNEGSKA (reference sequence). This CDR3 is 15 amino acids long. The J segment lost 1 base and the V segment lost 5 bases, leaving 8 bases of the junction unmatched. Here the CDR3 DNA reads TGCAGTGCTTCCTTCAGCGGGAGAGGCACAGATACGCAGTATTTT. This translates into CSASFSGRGTDTQYF.

About this clonotype itself: The missing conserved phenylalanine or tryptophan at the end of this CDR3 makes a read error likely. The J gene is TRBJ2-7, the V gene TRBV5-4; D call uncertain. V dropped 1 base and J dropped 2 bases, with 10 bases sitting between them. The CDR3 sequence is 14 residues long. In germline, CDR1 is SGHNT, CDR2 YYREEE (reference sequence). CDR3 protein: CASSLFFSPYEQYL. The CDR3 DNA reads as TGTGCCAGCAGCTTGTTTTTTAGTCCCTACGAGCAGTACCTC.

This sequence joins TRBV2 and TRBJ1-5, with unresolved D. Trimming shortened V by 4 bases and J by 0 bases, and 10 bases separated the two germline ends. Germline assignment: CDR1 SNHLY and CDR2 FYNNEI. The CDR3 runs 15 residues. The CDR3 sequence: CASSADGNSNQPQHF. CDR3 in DNA: TGTGCCAGCAGTGCCGACGGAAATAGCAATCAGCCCCAGCATTTT.

The rearrangement uses TRBV10-3 and TRBJ1-5; 7 bases agree with TRBD1. Germline lookup yields CDR1 ENHRY and CDR2 SYGVKD. The CDR3 has 16 residues. Trimming at V came to 3 bases and at J to 5 bases, leaving 10 bases not matched to a gene. The CDR3 sequence: CAISDRQGLGHQPQHF. The CDR3 DNA reads as TGTGCCATCAGTGATCGACAGGGCCTGGGTCATCAGCCCCAGCATTTT.

The chain joins TRBV7-8 to TRBJ2-7; 11 bases align to TRBD2. CDR1 SGHVS and CDR2 FQNEAQ come from the germline V gene. This CDR3 spans 18 amino acids. Trimming removed 4 bases from V and 2 bases from J; junction bases left unmatched: 13. The CDR3 loop is CASSSPAGLAEPPYEQYF. The CDR3 nucleotides are TGTGCCAGCAGCTCCCCCGCGGGACTAGCGGAGCCTCCCTACGAGCAGTACTTC.

The V and J genes are TRBV29-1 and TRBJ1-4; 7 bases map to TRBD1. J lost 5 bases, V lost 6 bases, and 15 bases had no gene match. CDR3 length equals 16 residues. From germline, CDR1 is SQVTM and CDR2 ANQGSEA. The CDR3 reads CSVENTGASYNEKLFF. The CDR3 region has the DNA TGCAGCGTGGAAAACACAGGGGCTTCCTACAATGAAAAACTGTTTTTT.

The chain employs TRBV2 and TRBJ1-2; TRBD1 agrees at 7 bases. The CDR3 runs 12 residues. Germline V gene data show CDR1 as SNHLY and CDR2 as FYNNEI. V lost 8 bases, J lost 7 bases, and 7 bases stayed unmatched. CDR3 residues: CASDVGDSGYTF. CDR3 DNA: TGTGCCAGCGACGTAGGGGACAGTGGCTACACCTTC.

A remark on this clonotype: A much larger clone differs from this one at a single base, so this may be a read error. The CDR3 spells CATNSSGTNTEAFF. CDR3 DNA: TGTGCCACCAACAGCTCAGGAACGAACACTGAAGCTTTCTTT. This chain uses TRBV15 with TRBJ1-1; D call uncertain. The germline V gene has CDR1 LNHNV and CDR2 YYDKDF (reference sequence). The CDR3 length is 14 residues. Trimming pared 7 bases from V and 1 base from J, leaving 13 bases between.

This clonotype was detected only a few times. This chain connects TRBV20-1 to TRBJ1-4, with a possible D match to TRBD1 (6 bases). This CDR3 region has 15 residues. Trimming removed 0 bases at V and 7 bases at J, with 15 bases between. From germline, CDR1 is DFQATT and CDR2 SNEGSKA (reference sequence). CDR3 sequence (DNA): TGCAGTGCTAGAGATCCCACAGGGCTCGGTGAAAAACTGTTTTTT. Translation gives CSARDPTGLGEKLFF.

The J gene is TRBJ2-5, the V gene TRBV20-1, with 9 positions matching TRBD1. CDR1 and CDR2 from the germline V gene are DFQATT and SNEGSKA (reference sequence). The CDR3 length is 15 residues. V shed 3 bases, J shed 0 bases, and the junction held 5 bases outside the gene matches. CDR3 nucleotides: TGCAGTGCTAGCCTCCGGGACAGGGACCAAGAGACCCAGTACTTC. Encoded protein: CSASLRDRDQETQYF.

The rearrangement links TRBV28 to TRBJ2-7; 7 bases map to TRBD1. The length of the CDR3 is 15 residues. CDR1 is MDHEN and CDR2 is SYDVKM in the germline V gene. Trimming at V came to 5 bases and at J to 6 bases, leaving 13 bases not matched to a gene. The CDR3 DNA sequence: TGTGCCAGCAGTCCCCGCCCCACAGGGGCGGTCGAGCAGTACTTC. Amino acid sequence: CASSPRPTGAVEQYF.

This clonotype was seen ten or more times. The chain has TRBV6-5 and TRBJ2-5; TRBD1 agrees at 9 bases. Trimming cost V 6 bases and J 5 bases; bases outside gene matches: 4. The CDR3 has 13 amino acids. Per the germline V gene, CDR1 is MNHEY and CDR2 is SVGAGI. The DNA for the CDR3 is TGTGCCAGCAGCCCAGGACAGGGGGAGACCCAGTACTTC. It encodes CASSPGQGETQYF.

This clonotype was seen a few times. The gene calls are TRBV6-1 and TRBJ1-2; D is unclear. Germline-derived CDR1 and CDR2 are MNHNS and SASEGT. The germline V and J ends were trimmed by 3 bases and 2 bases, with 10 bases remaining between them. The CDR3 is made up of 14 amino acids. The CDR3 DNA is TGTGCCAGCAGTGACCCAAACAAGAACTATGGCTACACCTTC. Its translation: CASSDPNKNYGYTF.

This clonotype was seen ten or more times. The J gene is TRBJ2-5, the V gene TRBV29-1; 8 bases are a match to TRBD2. The CDR3 covers 14 residues. With 7 bases clipped from V and 5 bases from J, the junction kept 12 bases outside the gene matches. CDR1 SQVTM and CDR2 ANQGSEA come from the germline V gene. As DNA, the CDR3 is TGCAGCGCCCTCGGGGGGGCCGGGAAGGAGACCCAGTACTTC. It codes for CSALGGAGKETQYF. The full variable domain, completed using reference TRBV29-1 and TRBJ2-5, is SAVISQKPSRDICQRGTSLTIQCQVDSQVTMMFWYRQQPGQSLTLIATANQGSEATYESGFVIDKFPISRPNLTFSTLTVSNMSPEDSSIYLCSALGGAGKETQYFGPGTRLLVL.